Included here is one T cell receptor beta chain sequence, with context. What it recognizes is unknown. TCRdb's copy holds only in-frame clones and misses some; the assay was immunoSEQ multiplex PCR. The table lists some 700 clones, around 86% of them singletons. The sample's time point: 2015-2016 season, pre-vaccination. These data are taken from a study of follicular helper T cells after annual influenza vaccination. General study findings and limits: Rare clonotypes were missed; only about 9-22% of cells gave TCRB.

Sequencing was performed on CXCR5+ CD38+ circulating T follicular helper cells from blood, taken on the day of influenza vaccination. The subset is: circulating Tfh, non-naive CD4+CXCR5+PD-1+ (ICOS+CD38+ or ICOS-CD38-). This sequence originates from an adult who received the influenza vaccine.

The CDR3 is CASSLNRDTEAFF. In DNA, the CDR3 is TGTGCCAGCTCACTGAACAGGGACACTGAAGCTTTCTTT. The chain is built from TRBV18 and TRBJ1-1, with a tentative D call TRBD1 (6 bases). CDR1 and CDR2 from the germline V gene are KGHSH and LQKENI. Trimming took off 4 bases at V and 3 bases at J, with 9 bases between the two ends. The length of the CDR3 is 13 residues.